Shown below are 8 T cell receptor beta chains from a single sample sequenced in a study of T cells in Graves' hyperthyroidism and ophthalmopathy. Amplification yielded TCR beta CDR3 regions, with RNA transcripts as the source. The HTBI set primed first-round TCR CDR3 RT-PCR. Each CDR3 protein gets one entry after TCRdb re-called the multiplex PCR reads with MiXCR. Of 700,000 to 950,000 distinct CDR3 sequences listed, under 45% were seen once; the top ten hold approximately 31%. The sample comprised blood. The source of these receptors is a woman in her thirties or forties with Graves' hyperthyroidism.

This chain connects TRBV5-4 to TRBJ1-5; D call uncertain. Germline assignment: CDR1 SGHNT and CDR2 YYREEE (reference sequence). The CDR3 runs to 11 residues. Trimming pared 0 bases from V and 11 bases from J, leaving 6 bases between. The CDR3 reads CASSLEETQHF. The CDR3 region has the DNA TGTGCCAGCAGCTTGGAAGAGACCCAGCATTTT.

In its sample, this clonotype was seen many times. The chain carries TRBV29-1 and TRBJ2-7; the D gene is possibly TRBD2 (7 bases). Trimming shortened V by 0 bases and J by 6 bases, and 15 bases separated the two germline ends. The CDR3 covers 14 residues. Germline-derived CDR1 and CDR2 are SQVTM and ANQGSEA. The CDR3 here is CSVEDHGGATEQYF. DNA for the CDR3: TGCAGCGTTGAAGATCATGGGGGGGCGACCGAGCAGTACTTC.

This clonotype was counted at least ten times. This rearrangement joins TRBV7-2 to TRBJ2-5, with 9 positions matching TRBD1. The CDR3 consists of 15 residues. The junction had 14 bases not matched to a gene; V was cut back by 5 bases and J by 10 bases. Germline V gives CDR1 SGHTA, CDR2 FQGNSA. CDR3 in DNA: TGTGCCAGCAGCCTGGGACAGGGTTGGAGAAGCCACCAGTACTTC. This sequence encodes CASSLGQGWRSHQYF.

This clonotype has a count of ten or more. The chain recombines TRBV9 with TRBJ1-5, with unresolved D. This CDR3 is 15 amino acids long. The V gene lost 0 bases and the J gene lost 2 bases, with 9 bases spanning the gap. Looked up from germline, CDR1 is SGDLS and CDR2 is YYNGEE. CDR3 DNA: TGTGCCAGCAGCGTAGGATCTGAAGGCAATCAGCCCCAGCATTTT. Protein: CASSVGSEGNQPQHF.

This clonotype occurred once. The chain recombines TRBV2 with TRBJ1-2; TRBD1 is a possible D gene (6 bases). CDR1 is SNHLY, CDR2 FYNNEI, per germline. This CDR3 has 14 amino acids. V lost 9 bases, J lost 8 bases, and 22 bases lay in between. The CDR3 protein is CASKGGRGFVGYTF. Written as DNA, the CDR3 is TGTGCCAGTAAGGGGGGCAGGGGATTCGTCGGCTACACCTTC.

The genes are TRBV7-9 and TRBJ1-3, with a weak D call TRBD1 (5 bases). V shed 4 bases and J shed 5 bases, with 12 bases lying between them. Germline CDR1 reads SEHNR; CDR2 reads FQNEAQ (reference sequence). There are 14 residues in the CDR3. CDR3 coding DNA: TGTGCCAGCAGCTCGGGACTGGAAAGAAACACCATATATTTT. Its protein is CASSSGLERNTIYF.

This chain links TRBV29-1 with TRBJ2-7; D perhaps matches TRBD1 (5 bases). The CDR3 length is 12 residues. Per the germline V gene, CDR1 is SQVTM and CDR2 is ANQGSEA. V shed 4 bases and J shed 7 bases, with 14 bases lying between them. The CDR3 is CSVATELREQYF. CDR3 in DNA: TGCAGCGTTGCGACAGAATTACGTGAGCAGTACTTC.

This clonotype was detected only a few times. The chain links TRBV19 to TRBJ1-2; D remains ambiguous. Germline assignment: CDR1 LNHDA and CDR2 SQIVND (reference sequence). The CDR3 is made up of 15 amino acids. Trimming left V 4 bases short and J 2 bases short, with 14 bases between. CDR3 protein: CASSTVTGSNYGYTF. CDR3 nucleotides: TGTGCCAGTAGTACTGTTACCGGGAGCAACTATGGCTACACCTTC.